This is a list of T cell receptor beta chains from one sample in a study of OX40 agonist ivuxolimab in advanced cancers. Assay: immunoSEQ multiplex PCR; the TCRdb copy retains only in-frame clones and omits some. The sample has approximately 32,000 clones; approximately 81% are singletons. Material: CD4+ or CD8+ T cells sorted from blood, obtained in a trial of the OX40 agonist ivuxolimab. These receptors were collected from an adult with an advanced solid tumor such as melanoma, head and neck, liver or kidney cancer. Each CDR3 is given with its conserved first and last residue. A D gene is named only where the DNA matches it firmly.

J gene | V gene | CDR3 length | D gene | CDR3 protein
TRBJ1-5 | TRBV28 | 18 | TRBD1 | CASSLATGGFNSNQPQHF
TRBJ2-1 | TRBV30 | 17 | TRBD2 | CAWSVASGGVSYNEQFF
TRBJ2-1 | TRBV14 | 14 | - | CASSQDGHYNEQFF
TRBJ2-3 | TRBV9 | 15 | TRBD2 | CASSAGTSEPDTQYF
TRBJ2-1 | TRBV28 | 14 | TRBD2 | CASSLEGLHNEQFF
TRBJ2-1 | TRBV9 | 12 | - | CASSIGSNEQFF
TRBJ1-1 | TRBV28 | 13 | TRBD1 | CASSSTGDTEAFF
TRBJ2-3 | TRBV6-4 | 15 | TRBD2 | CASSEGLAGTDTQYF
TRBJ2-3 | TRBV6-5 | 15 | - | CASSTRGGSTDTQYF
TRBJ2-7 | TRBV9 | 15 | - | CASSVDDGSSYEQYF
TRBJ2-7 | TRBV11-2 | 13 | - | CASTRDTSYEQYF
TRBJ1-1 | TRBV5-5 | 13 | - | CASSPDWGTEAFF
TRBJ2-1 | TRBV5-1 | 15 | TRBD2 | CASSLGLAGYNEQFF
TRBJ2-3 | TRBV21-1 | 17 | - | CASSKGEGGPGTDTQYF
TRBJ1-1 | TRBV4-1 | 14 | - | CASRPGTVGTEAFF
TRBJ2-5 | TRBV27 | 16 | TRBD2 | CASSPTGLAGIKTQYF
TRBJ1-2 | TRBV9 | 14 | - | CASNRGGGDYGYTF
TRBJ2-1 | TRBV4-1 | 14 | - | CASSRDSSGAEQFF
TRBJ2-3 | TRBV28 | 17 | - | CASSYGGAGSDTDTQYF
TRBJ2-1 | TRBV7-9 | 15 | - | CASSSGESSYNEQFF
TRBJ1-1 | TRBV4-1 | 15 | TRBD1 | CASSPTGEVNTEAFF
TRBJ1-2 | TRBV9 | 13 | - | CASSDPPHYGYTF
TRBJ2-7 | TRBV15 | 15 | TRBD1 | CATSRETGSGYEQYF
TRBJ1-3 | TRBV7-8 | 18 | - | CASSLVWVPEDSGNTIYF
TRBJ1-2 | TRBV21-1 | 13 | - | CASPFGGANGYTF
TRBJ2-5 | TRBV11-2 | 16 | TRBD2 | CASSLVGSGFQETQYF
TRBJ2-7 | TRBV6-5 | 15 | TRBD2 | CASSRTSGYPYEQYF
TRBJ1-2 | TRBV2 | 16 | TRBD1 | CASSELGQGLNYGYTF
TRBJ2-1 | TRBV19 | 18 | TRBD2 | CASSIGSGGQISYNEQFF
TRBJ1-3 | TRBV10-1 | 12 | - | CASMGPGNTIYF
TRBJ1-5 | TRBV28 | 14 | - | CASSLRGLVRPQHF
TRBJ2-5 | TRBV18 | 16 | - | CASSPPLRRVQETQYF
TRBJ2-5 | TRBV29-1 | 12 | TRBD1 | CSASTGDVTQYF
TRBJ1-1 | TRBV6-1 | 13 | TRBD1 | CASSDRDNTEAFF
TRBJ1-2 | TRBV25-1 | 14 | TRBD1 | CASSHRDRRYGYTF
TRBJ2-1 | TRBV6-5 | 13 | - | CASTPGSYNEQFF
TRBJ1-1 | TRBV30 | 14 | - | CAWSPTGSDTEAFF
TRBJ1-1 | TRBV15 | 14 | - | CATSFRIQNTEAFF
TRBJ1-1 | TRBV10-1 | 15 | - | CASSESVGGNTEAFF
TRBJ2-3 | TRBV5-1 | 15 | TRBD2 | CASSLLAGITDTQYF